The clone carrying this T cell receptor (beta chain) was detected only a few times. In the original processing: Quantification of nucleated cells was approximated via reference gene primer amplification. Profiled with immunoSEQ multiplex PCR; TCRdb holds only in-frame clones, not every one. Clonal size and the V and J genes are those of that table, whereas D and trimming came from the DNA. Found here are some 250,000 clones, 65% to 85% of them singletons; the top ten hold 4.4%. These data are taken from a study of blood T cell repertoires in COVID-19. At the level of the study: The United States, Italy and Spain provided the acute and convalescent COVID-19 samples. PBMCs, B-cell-depleted T cells, or T cells provided the cDNA or gDNA that made up the material.

Trimming stripped 3 bases from V and 9 bases from J, with 24 bases between. Germline V gene sequence: CDR1 KGHSH, CDR2 LQKENI. CDR3 length: 17 amino acids. This chain connects TRBV18 to TRBJ2-1, with TRBD1 as a possible D gene (5 bases). The origin of this receptor is a man aged 50 or older with active or convalescent COVID-19. The sequenced sample consisted of peripheral blood. The CDR3 loop reads CASSPPNRPSRGSEQFF. The CDR3 DNA reads TGTGCCAGCTCACCGCCCAACAGGCCCTCAAGGGGTAGTGAGCAGTTCTTC. Using reference TRBV18 and TRBJ2-1 for the parts outside the CDR3, the full variable domain is NAGVMQNPRHLVRRRGQEARLRCSPMKGHSHVYWYRQLPEEGLKFMVYLQKENIIDESGMPKERFSAEFPKEGPSILRIQQVVRGDSAAYFCASSPPNRPSRGSEQFFGPGTRLTVL.